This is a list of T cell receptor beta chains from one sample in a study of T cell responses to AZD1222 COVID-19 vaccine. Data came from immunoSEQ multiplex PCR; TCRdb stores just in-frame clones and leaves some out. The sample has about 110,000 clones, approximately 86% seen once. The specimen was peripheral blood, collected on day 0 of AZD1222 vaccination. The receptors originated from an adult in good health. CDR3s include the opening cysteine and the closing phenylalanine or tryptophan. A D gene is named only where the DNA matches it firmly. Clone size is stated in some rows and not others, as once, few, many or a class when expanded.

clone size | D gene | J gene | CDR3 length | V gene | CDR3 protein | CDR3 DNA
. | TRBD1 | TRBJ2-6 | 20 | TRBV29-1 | CSVEVGTGKRLWSGANVLTF | TGCAGCGTTGAAGTAGGGACAGGGAAAAGATTATGGTCTGGGGCCAACGTCCTGACTTTC
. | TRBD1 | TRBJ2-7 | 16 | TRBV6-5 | CASSYSKGTGGYEQYF | TGTGCCAGCAGTTACTCGAAGGGGACAGGGGGCTACGAGCAGTACTTC
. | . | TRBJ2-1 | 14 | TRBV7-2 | CASSLIPRDNEQFF | TGTGCCAGCAGCTTAATCCCTAGGGACAATGAGCAGTTCTTC
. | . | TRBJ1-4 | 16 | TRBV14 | CASSLTHGLPSEKLFF | TGTGCCAGCAGCCTAACACACGGACTGCCTTCTGAAAAACTGTTTTTT
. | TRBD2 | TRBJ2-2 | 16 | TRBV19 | CATPRGSGGATGELFF | TGTGCCACTCCTCGGGGGAGCGGGGGGGCAACCGGGGAGCTGTTTTTT
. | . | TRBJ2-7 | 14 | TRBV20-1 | CSASREGLSYEQYF | TGCAGTGCTAGTCGCGAGGGTCTCTCCTACGAGCAGTACTTC
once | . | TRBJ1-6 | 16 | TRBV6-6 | CASSGGFGMGNSPLHF | TGTGCCAGCAGTGGGGGGTTTGGCATGGGGAATTCACCCCTCCACTTT
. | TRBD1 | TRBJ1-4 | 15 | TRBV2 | CASSRQGDMNEKLFF | TGTGCCAGCAGTCGACAGGGGGACATGAATGAAAAACTGTTTTTT
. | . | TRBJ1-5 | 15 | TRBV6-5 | CASSSPTGTDQPQHF | TGTGCCAGCAGTTCCCCGACAGGCACAGATCAGCCCCAGCATTTT
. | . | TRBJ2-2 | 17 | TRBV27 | CASRIGGASQLLGELFF | TGTGCCAGCAGGATCGGTGGGGCTAGTCAATTGCTCGGGGAGCTGTTTTTT
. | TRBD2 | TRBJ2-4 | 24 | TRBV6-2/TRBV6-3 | CASSPTDWPTSGGARRVAKNIQYF | TGTGCCAGCAGCCCCACCGACTGGCCCACTAGCGGGGGGGCAAGGAGGGTAGCCAAAAACATTCAGTACTTC
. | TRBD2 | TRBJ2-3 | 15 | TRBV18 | CASSGGAGGTDTQYF | TGTGCCAGCTCGGGAGGAGCGGGGGGTACCGATACGCAGTATTTT
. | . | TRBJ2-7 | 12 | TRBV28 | CASSMGSYEQYF | TGTGCCAGCAGTATGGGATCCTACGAGCAGTACTTC
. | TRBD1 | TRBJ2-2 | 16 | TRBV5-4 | CASSLVGRGIIGELFF | TGTGCCAGCAGCTTGGTGGGCAGGGGGATAATCGGGGAGCTGTTTTTT
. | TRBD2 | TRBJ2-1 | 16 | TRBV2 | CATGGASGGQYNEQFF | TGTGCCACCGGGGGGGCTAGCGGGGGACAGTACAATGAGCAGTTCTTC
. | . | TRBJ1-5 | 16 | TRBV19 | CASSIIARGNNQPQHF | TGTGCCAGTAGTATCATCGCCAGGGGAAATAATCAGCCCCAGCATTTT
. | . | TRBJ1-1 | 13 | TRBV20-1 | CSASRPSGTEAFF | TGCAGTGCTAGTCGGCCTAGTGGCACTGAAGCTTTCTTT
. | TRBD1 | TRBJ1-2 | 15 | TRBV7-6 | CASSPRDRIFYGYTF | TGTGCCAGCAGCCCGCGGGACAGGATTTTCTATGGCTACACCTTC
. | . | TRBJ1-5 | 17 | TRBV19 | CASSIAESGRSNQPQHF | TGTGCCAGTAGTATAGCGGAGAGCGGGAGAAGCAATCAGCCCCAGCATTTT
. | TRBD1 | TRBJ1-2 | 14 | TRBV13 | CASSLGSTGYGYTF | TGTGCCAGCAGCTTAGGCTCGACAGGGTATGGCTACACCTTC
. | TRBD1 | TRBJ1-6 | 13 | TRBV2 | CAGNRGEPSPLHF | TGTGCCGGAAACAGGGGAGAACCTTCACCCCTCCACTTT
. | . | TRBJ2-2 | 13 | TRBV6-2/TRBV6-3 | CASSYAGTGELFF | TGTGCCAGCAGTTACGCCGGGACCGGGGAGCTGTTTTTT
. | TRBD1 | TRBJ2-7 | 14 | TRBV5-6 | CASSFPGQHYEQYF | TGTGCCAGCAGCTTCCCGGGACAGCACTACGAGCAGTACTTC
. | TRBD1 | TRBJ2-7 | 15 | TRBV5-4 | CASSLVGTGQHEQYF | TGTGCCAGCAGCTTGGTTGGGACAGGGCAGCACGAGCAGTACTTC
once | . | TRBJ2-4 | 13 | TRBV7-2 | CASSLGYRGTEYF | TGTGCCAGCAGCTTAGGTTATAGGGGGACGGAGTACTTC
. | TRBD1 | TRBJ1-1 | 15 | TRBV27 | CASSLQGGWDTEAFF | TGTGCCAGCAGTTTACAGGGGGGTTGGGACACTGAAGCTTTCTTT
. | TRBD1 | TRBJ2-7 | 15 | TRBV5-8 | CASSQSGQPSYEQYF | TGTGCCAGCAGCCAATCGGGACAGCCCTCCTACGAGCAGTACTTC
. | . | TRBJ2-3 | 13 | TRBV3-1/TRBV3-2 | CASSQGSPDTQYF | TGTGCCAGCAGCCAAGGTTCCCCAGATACGCAGTATTTT
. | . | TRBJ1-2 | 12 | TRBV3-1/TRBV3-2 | CASSRTGRGYTF | TGTGCCAGCAGCCGCACAGGGCGTGGCTACACCTTC
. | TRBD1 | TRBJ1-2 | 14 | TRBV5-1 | CASSLGGQTYGYTF | TGCGCCAGCAGCTTAGGGGGACAGACCTATGGCTACACCTTC
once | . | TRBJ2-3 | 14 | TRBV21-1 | CASSAQVNTDTQYF | TGTGCCAGCAGCGCACAGGTGAACACAGATACGCAGTATTTT
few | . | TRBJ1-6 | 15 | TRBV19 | CASSTTGTGDSPLHF | TGTGCCAGTAGTACGACCGGGACCGGCGACTCACCCCTCCACTTT
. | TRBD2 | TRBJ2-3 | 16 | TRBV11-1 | CASSLSGGGAADTQYF | TGTGCCAGCAGCTTATCCGGCGGGGGGGCCGCGGATACGCAGTATTTT
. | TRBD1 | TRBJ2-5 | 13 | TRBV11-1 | CASSPRGRVTQYF | TGTGCCAGCAGCCCCAGGGGGCGGGTGACCCAGTACTTC
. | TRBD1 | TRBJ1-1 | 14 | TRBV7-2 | CASSPGTGGAIAFF | TGTGCCAGCAGCCCGGGGACAGGGGGAGCCATCGCTTTCTTT
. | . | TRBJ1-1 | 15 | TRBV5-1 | CASSTGTSMNTEAFF | TGCGCCAGCAGCACAGGGACATCCATGAACACTGAAGCTTTCTTT
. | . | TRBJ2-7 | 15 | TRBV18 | CASSPPTSPTYEQYF | TGTGCCAGCTCACCTCCGACATCACCTACCTACGAGCAGTACTTC
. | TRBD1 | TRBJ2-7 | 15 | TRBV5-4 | CASNLRETGIHEQYF | TGTGCCAGCAACTTAAGAGAGACAGGGATCCACGAGCAGTACTTC
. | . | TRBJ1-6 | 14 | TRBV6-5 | CASTEGRTNSPLHF | TGTGCCAGCACGGAGGGACGGACAAATTCACCCCTCCACTTT
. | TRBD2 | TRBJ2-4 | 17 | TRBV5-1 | CASSLGLAGGVKNIQYF | TGCGCCAGCAGCCTCGGACTAGCGGGGGGCGTCAAAAACATTCAGTACTTC
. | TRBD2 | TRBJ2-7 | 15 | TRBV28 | CASSSGGTISYEQYF | TGTGCCAGCAGTTCGGGGGGAACCATCTCCTACGAGCAGTACTTC
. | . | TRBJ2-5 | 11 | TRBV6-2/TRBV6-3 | CASSPDSTQYF | TGTGCCAGCAGTCCCGACTCCACCCAGTACTTC
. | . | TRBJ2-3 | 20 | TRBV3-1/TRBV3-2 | CASSQVGGPTGGGDTDTQYF | TGTGCCAGCAGCCAAGTCGGTGGACCAACAGGGGGGGGTGACACAGATACGCAGTATTTT
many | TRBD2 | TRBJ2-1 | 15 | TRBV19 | CASHWTSGGGHEQFF | TGTGCCAGTCACTGGACTAGCGGGGGGGGCCATGAGCAGTTCTTC
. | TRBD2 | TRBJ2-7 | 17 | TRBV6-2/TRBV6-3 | CASSYIPASGRTYEQYF | TGTGCCAGCAGTTACATCCCGGCTAGCGGGAGGACCTACGAGCAGTACTTC
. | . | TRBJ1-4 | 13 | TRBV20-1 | CSASLGFGEKLFF | TGCAGTGCTAGTCTGGGTTTTGGGGAAAAACTGTTTTTT
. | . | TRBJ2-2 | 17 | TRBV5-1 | CASSTLGGLTNTGELFF | TGCGCCAGCAGCACACTGGGGGGCCTGACGAACACCGGGGAGCTGTTTTTT
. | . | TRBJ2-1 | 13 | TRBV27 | CASSLRQNNEQFF | TGTGCCAGCAGTTTAAGGCAGAACAATGAGCAGTTCTTC
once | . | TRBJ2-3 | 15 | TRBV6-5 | CASSYAGLSSEMQYF | TGTGCCAGCAGTTATGCCGGACTGTCCTCTGAGATGCAGTATTTT
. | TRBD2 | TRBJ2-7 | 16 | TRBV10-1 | CASSDRLAGPSYEQYF | TGCGCCAGCAGTGATCGACTAGCGGGGCCCTCCTACGAGCAGTACTTC
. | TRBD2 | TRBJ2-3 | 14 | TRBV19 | CASRGGGASDTQYF | TGTGCCAGTAGGGGCGGGGGGGCATCAGATACGCAGTATTTT
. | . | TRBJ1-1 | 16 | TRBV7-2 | CASSLDHRAMNTEAFF | TGTGCCAGCAGCTTGGACCACAGGGCGATGAACACTGAAGCTTTCTTT
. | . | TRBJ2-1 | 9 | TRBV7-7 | CASPTPGVF | TGTGCCAGCCCGACCCCCGGAGTCTTC
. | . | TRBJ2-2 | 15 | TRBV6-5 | CASTRGGANTGELFF | TGTGCCAGCACCCGAGGGGGGGCGAACACCGGGGAGCTGTTTTTT
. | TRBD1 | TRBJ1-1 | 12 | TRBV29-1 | CSVRDRGSEAFF | TGCAGCGTCCGGGACAGGGGCTCTGAAGCTTTCTTT
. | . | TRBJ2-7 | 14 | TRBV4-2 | CASSRPGDGYEQYF | TGTGCCAGCAGCCGTCCAGGGGACGGATACGAGCAGTACTTC
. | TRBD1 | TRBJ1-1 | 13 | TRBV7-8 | CASSNRGRTEAFF | TGTGCCAGCAGTAACAGGGGAAGAACTGAAGCTTTCTTT